These 3 T cell receptor beta chains share one sample of origin, sequenced in a study of blood T cell repertoires in COVID-19 (dated by TCRdb to the early 2020s). Library creation used the immunoSEQ multiplex PCR assay. TCRdb carries this immuneACCESS record with in-frame sequences only. Its versions omit some clonotypes, under half of them owing to an unresolved V gene in the studies checked, with the rest unexplained. The sample contains fewer than 250,000 clones, 89% of them found a single time. 6.5% of the sample is in the top ten clones. Specimen: peripheral blood. Receptors originate from a man aged 60-69 years who had recovered from COVID-19.

The V and J genes are TRBV19 and TRBJ1-6; TRBD1 is a possible D gene (5 bases). This CDR3 comprises 15 residues. Trimming took off 7 bases at V and 7 bases at J, with 17 bases between the two ends. CDR1 and CDR2 from the germline V gene are LNHDA and SQIVND (reference sequence). CDR3 region: CASTTSFWGNSPLHF. The CDR3, as DNA: TGTGCCAGTACCACCTCATTTTGGGGCAATTCACCCCTCCACTTT.

The chain recombines TRBV19 with TRBJ2-3, with 14 nucleotides matching TRBD2. The germline gives CDR1 LNHDA, CDR2 SQIVND (reference sequence). The junction had 8 bases not matched to a gene; V was cut back by 5 bases and J by 7 bases. The CDR3 is made up of 16 amino acids. CDR3 protein: CASSARTSGGSNTQYF. CDR3 bases: TGTGCCAGTAGTGCCCGGACTAGCGGGGGGTCTAATACGCAGTATTTT. Using reference TRBV19 and TRBJ2-3 for the parts outside the CDR3, the full variable domain is DGGITQSPKYLFRKEGQNVTLSCEQNLNHDAMYWYRQDPGQGLRLIYYSQIVNDFQKGDIAEGYSVSREKKESFPLTVTSAQKNPTAFYLCASSARTSGGSNTQYFGPGTRLTVL.

This chain joins TRBV5-1 and TRBJ2-3, with TRBD1 matching over 10 bases. Germline lookup yields CDR1 SGHRS and CDR2 YFSETQ. V dropped 4 bases and J dropped 10; count of bases not matched to a gene: 9. The CDR3 has 14 amino acids. Written as DNA, the CDR3 is TGCGCCAGCAGCCCGGGACAGGGGAACGATGCGCAGTATTTT. Its translation: CASSPGQGNDAQYF.